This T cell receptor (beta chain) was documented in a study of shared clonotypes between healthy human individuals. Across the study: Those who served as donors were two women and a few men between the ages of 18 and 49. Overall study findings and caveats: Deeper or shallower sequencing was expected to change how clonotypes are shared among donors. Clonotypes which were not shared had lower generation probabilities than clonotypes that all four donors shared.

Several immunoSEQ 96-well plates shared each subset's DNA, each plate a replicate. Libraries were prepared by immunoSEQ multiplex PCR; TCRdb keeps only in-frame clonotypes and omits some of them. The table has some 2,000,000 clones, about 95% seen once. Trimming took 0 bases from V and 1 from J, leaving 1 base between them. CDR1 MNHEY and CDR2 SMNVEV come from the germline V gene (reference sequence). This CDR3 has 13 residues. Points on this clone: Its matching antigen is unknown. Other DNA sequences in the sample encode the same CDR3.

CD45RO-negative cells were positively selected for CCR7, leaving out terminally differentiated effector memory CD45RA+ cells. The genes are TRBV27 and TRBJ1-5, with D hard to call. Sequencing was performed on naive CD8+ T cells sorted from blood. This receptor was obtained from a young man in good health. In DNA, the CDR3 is TGTGCCAGCAGTTTATCCAGCAATCAGCCCCAGCATTTT. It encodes CASSLSSNQPQHF.